The clone carrying this T cell receptor (beta chain) was found once. Its antigen is still unknown. Repertoires were generated with immunoSEQ multiplex PCR, while TCRdb's copy carries only in-frame clones and drops some. The table records approximately 60,000 clones, around 84% of them present only once. These data originate in a study of T cell responses to AZD1222 COVID-19 vaccine. About the study: Analysis merged second doses at about 4 or about 12 weeks. Study-wide points: Possibly, clonal diversity was underestimated; donors were largely white British and included more females. Only a handful of AZD1222 recipients were seropositive at baseline.

CDR3 size: 15 residues. J lost 0 bases, V lost 2 bases, and 3 bases had no gene match. CDR1 is SGHAT, CDR2 FQNNGV, per germline. This receptor was obtained from an adult in good health. The chain combines TRBV11-2 with TRBJ2-7; 8 bases are a match to TRBD2. This specimen consisted of peripheral blood, obtained on day 0 of AZD1222 vaccination. Written as DNA, the CDR3 is TGTGCCAGCAGCTTACCTGCGGGGGGCTCCTACGAGCAGTACTTC. This encodes CASSLPAGGSYEQYF.